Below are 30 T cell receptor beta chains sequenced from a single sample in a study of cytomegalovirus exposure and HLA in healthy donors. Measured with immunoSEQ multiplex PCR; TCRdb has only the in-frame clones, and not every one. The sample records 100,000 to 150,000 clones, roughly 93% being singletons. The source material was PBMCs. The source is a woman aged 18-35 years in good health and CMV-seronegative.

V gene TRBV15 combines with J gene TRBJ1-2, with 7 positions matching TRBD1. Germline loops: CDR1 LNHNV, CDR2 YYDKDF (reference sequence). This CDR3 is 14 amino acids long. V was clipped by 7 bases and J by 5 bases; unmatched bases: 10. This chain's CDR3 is CATTLMGTDYGYTF. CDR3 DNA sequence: TGTGCCACCACCCTCATGGGGACAGATTATGGCTACACCTTC.

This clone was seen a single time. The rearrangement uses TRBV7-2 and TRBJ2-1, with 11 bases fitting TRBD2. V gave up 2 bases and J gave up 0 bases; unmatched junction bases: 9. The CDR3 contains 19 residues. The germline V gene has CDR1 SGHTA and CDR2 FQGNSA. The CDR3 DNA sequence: TGTGCCAGCAGCTTAACAGGGACTAGCGGTTCTAGCTCCTACAATGAGCAGTTCTTC. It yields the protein CASSLTGTSGSSSYNEQFF. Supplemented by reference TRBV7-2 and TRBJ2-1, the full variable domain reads GAGVSQSPSNKVTEKGKDVELRCDPISGHTALYWYRQSLGQGLEFLIYFQGNSAPDKSGLPSDRFSAERTGGSVSTLTIQRTQQEDSAVYLCASSLTGTSGSSSYNEQFFGPGTRLTVL.

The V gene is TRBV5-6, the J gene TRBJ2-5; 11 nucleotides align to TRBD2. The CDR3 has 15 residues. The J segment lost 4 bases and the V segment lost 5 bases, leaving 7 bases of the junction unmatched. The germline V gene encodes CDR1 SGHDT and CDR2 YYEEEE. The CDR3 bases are TGTGCCAGCAGGACCCTAGCGGGAGGAGGAGAGACCCAGTACTTC. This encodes CASRTLAGGGETQYF.

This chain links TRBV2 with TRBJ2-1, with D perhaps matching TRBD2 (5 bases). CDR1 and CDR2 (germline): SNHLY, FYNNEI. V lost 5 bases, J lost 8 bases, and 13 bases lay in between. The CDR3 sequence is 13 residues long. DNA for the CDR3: TGTGCCAGCAGTAGCGGTATAGCTGATGAGCAGTTCTTC. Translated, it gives CASSSGIADEQFF.

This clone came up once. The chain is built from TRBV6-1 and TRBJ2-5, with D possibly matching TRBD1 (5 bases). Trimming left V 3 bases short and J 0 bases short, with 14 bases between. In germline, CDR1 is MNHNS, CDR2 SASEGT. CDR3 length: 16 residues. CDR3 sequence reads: CASSDRNKGYQETQYF. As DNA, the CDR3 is TGTGCCAGCAGTGACCGAAATAAGGGGTACCAAGAGACCCAGTACTTC.

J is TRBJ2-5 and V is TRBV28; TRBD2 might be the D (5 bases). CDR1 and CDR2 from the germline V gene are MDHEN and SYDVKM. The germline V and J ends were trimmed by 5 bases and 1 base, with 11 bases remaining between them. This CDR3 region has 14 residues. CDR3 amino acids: CASSVLSVQETQYF. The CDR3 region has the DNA TGTGCCAGCAGTGTACTTAGCGTCCAAGAGACCCAGTACTTC.

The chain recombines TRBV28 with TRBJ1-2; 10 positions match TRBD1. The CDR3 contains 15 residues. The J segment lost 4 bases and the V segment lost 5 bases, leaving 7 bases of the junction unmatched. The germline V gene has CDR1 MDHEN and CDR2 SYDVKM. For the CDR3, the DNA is TGTGCCAGCAGTATTAGACAGGGGGCGGGCTATGGCTACACCTTC. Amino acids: CASSIRQGAGYGYTF.

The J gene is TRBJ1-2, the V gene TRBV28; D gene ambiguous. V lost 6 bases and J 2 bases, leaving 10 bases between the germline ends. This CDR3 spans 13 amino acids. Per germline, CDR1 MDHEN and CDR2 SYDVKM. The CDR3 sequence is CASSTLFNYGYTF. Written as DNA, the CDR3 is TGTGCCAGCAGCACGCTATTCAACTATGGCTACACCTTC.

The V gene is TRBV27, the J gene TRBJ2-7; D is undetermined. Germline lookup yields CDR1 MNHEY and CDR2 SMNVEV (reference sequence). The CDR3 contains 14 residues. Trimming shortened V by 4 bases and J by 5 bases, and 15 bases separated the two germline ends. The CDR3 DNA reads TGTGCCAGCAGTTCCATACGGTCATTTCACGAGCAGTACTTC. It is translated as CASSSIRSFHEQYF.

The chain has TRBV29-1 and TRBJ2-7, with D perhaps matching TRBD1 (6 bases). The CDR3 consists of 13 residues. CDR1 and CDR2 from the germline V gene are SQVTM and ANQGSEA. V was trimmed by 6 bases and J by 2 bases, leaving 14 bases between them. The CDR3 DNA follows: TGCAGCGTGTTGAAACGGGACACCTACGAGCAGTACTTC. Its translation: CSVLKRDTYEQYF.

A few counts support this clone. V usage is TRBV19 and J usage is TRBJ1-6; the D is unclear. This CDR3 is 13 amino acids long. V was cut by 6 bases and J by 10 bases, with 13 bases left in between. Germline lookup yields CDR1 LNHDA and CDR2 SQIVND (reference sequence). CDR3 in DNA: TGTGCCAGTAGAAAGGAGGAAGGATCACCCCTCCACTTT. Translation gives CASRKEEGSPLHF.

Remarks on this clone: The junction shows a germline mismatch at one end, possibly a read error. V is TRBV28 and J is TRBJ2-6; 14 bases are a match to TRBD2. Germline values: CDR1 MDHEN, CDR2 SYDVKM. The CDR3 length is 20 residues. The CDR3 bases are TGTGCCAGCAATTTATCAGGACTAGCGGGAGGAACCCCTGGGGCCAACGTCCTGACTTTC. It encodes CASNLSGLAGGTPGANVLTF.

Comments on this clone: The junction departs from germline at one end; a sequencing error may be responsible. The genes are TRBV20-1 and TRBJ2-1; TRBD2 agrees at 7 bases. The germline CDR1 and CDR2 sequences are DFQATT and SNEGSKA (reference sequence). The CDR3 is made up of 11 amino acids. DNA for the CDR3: TGCAGTGCTTCCAGACTAGCTGGGCCGATCTTC. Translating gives CSASRLAGPIF.

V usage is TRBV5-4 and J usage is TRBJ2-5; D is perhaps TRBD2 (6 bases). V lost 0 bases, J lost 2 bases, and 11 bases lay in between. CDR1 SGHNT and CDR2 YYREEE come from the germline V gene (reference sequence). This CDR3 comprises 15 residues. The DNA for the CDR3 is TGTGCCAGCAGCTTGGACGTGGGGACTCAAGAGACCCAGTACTTC. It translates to CASSLDVGTQETQYF.

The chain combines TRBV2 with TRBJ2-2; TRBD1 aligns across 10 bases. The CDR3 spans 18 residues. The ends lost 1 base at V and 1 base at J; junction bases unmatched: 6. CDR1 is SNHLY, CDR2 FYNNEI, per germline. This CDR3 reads CASSEEPGQGLNTGELFF. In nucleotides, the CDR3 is TGTGCCAGCAGTGAAGAACCGGGACAGGGGTTGAACACCGGGGAGCTGTTTTTT.

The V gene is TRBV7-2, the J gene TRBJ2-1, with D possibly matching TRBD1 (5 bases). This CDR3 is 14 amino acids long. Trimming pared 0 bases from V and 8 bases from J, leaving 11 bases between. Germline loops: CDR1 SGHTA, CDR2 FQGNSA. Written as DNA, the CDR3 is TGTGCCAGCAGCTTAGCGCTGCAGGGTTATGAGCAGTTCTTC. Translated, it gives CASSLALQGYEQFF. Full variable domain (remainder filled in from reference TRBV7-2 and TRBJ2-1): GAGVSQSPSNKVTEKGKDVELRCDPISGHTALYWYRQSLGQGLEFLIYFQGNSAPDKSGLPSDRFSAERTGGSVSTLTIQRTQQEDSAVYLCASSLALQGYEQFFGPGTRLTVL.

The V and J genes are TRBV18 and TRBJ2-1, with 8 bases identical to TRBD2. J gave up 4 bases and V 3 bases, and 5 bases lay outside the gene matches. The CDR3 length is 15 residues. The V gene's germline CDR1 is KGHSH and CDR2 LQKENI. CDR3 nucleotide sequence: TGTGCCAGCTCACCGACCGGGACTAGGTACAATGAGCAGTTCTTC. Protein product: CASSPTGTRYNEQFF.

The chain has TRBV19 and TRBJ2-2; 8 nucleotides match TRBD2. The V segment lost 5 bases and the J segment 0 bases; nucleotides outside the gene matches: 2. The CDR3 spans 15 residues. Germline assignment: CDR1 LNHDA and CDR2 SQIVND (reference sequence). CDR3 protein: CASSFSGTNTGELFF. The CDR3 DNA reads TGTGCCAGTAGTTTTAGCGGGACGAACACCGGGGAGCTGTTTTTT.

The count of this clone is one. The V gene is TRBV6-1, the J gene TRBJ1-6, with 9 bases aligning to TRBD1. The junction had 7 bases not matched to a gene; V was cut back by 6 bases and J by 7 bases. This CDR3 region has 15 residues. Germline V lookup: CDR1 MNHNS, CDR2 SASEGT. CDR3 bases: TGTGCCAGCAGCTTGACAGGGGGGAACAATTCACCCCTCCACTTT. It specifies CASSLTGGNNSPLHF.

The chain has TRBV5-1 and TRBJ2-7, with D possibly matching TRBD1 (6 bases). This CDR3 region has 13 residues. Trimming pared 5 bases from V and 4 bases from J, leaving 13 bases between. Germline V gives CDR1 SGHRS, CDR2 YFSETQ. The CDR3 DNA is TGCGCCAGCAGTCCACAGGGTTTTTACGAGCAGTACTTC. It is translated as CASSPQGFYEQYF.

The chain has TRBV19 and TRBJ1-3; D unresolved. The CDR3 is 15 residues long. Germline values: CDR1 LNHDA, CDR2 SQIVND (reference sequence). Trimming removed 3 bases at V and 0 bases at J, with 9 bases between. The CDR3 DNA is TGTGCCAGTAGTATGGCAGGTCTCTCTGGAAACACCATATATTTT. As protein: CASSMAGLSGNTIYF. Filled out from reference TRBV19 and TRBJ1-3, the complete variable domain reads DGGITQSPKYLFRKEGQNVTLSCEQNLNHDAMYWYRQDPGQGLRLIYYSQIVNDFQKGDIAEGYSVSREKKESFPLTVTSAQKNPTAFYLCASSMAGLSGNTIYFGEGSWLTVV.

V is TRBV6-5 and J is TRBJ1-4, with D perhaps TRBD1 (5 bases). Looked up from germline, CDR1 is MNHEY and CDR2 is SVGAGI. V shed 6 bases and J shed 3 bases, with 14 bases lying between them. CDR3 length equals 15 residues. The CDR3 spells CASSPVGGSNEKLFF. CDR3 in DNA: TGTGCCAGCAGCCCCGTGGGGGGGTCTAATGAAAAACTGTTTTTT.

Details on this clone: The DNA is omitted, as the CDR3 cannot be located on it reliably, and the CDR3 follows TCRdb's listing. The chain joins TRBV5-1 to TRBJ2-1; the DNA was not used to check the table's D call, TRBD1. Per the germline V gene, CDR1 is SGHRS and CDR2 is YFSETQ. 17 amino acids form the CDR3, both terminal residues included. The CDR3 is CASSLASVAGAFNEQFF.

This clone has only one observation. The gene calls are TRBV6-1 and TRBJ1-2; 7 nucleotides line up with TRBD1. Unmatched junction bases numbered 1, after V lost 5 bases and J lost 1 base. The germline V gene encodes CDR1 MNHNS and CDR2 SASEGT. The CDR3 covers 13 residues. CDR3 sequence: CASSRQGNYGYTF. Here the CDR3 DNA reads TGTGCCAGCAGTAGACAGGGTAACTATGGCTACACCTTC.

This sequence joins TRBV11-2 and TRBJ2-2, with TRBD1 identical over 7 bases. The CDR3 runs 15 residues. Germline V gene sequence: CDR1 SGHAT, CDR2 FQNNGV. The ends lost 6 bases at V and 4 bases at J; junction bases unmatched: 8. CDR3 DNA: TGTGCCAGCAGTTTGCCAGGGGGAGCCACCGGGGAGCTGTTTTTT. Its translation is CASSLPGGATGELFF.

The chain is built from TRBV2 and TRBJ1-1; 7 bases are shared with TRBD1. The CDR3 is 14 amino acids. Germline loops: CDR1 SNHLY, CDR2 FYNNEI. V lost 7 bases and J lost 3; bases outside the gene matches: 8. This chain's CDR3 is CASTDPGQHTEAFF. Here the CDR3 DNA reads TGTGCCAGCACCGACCCGGGACAGCACACTGAAGCTTTCTTT.

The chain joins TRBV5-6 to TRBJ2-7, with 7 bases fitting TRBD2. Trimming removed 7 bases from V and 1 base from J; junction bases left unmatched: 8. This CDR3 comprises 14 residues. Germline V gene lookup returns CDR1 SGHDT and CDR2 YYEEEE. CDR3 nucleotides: TGTGCCAGCGGAGGGCGGGGGAGATCCTACGAGCAGTACTTC. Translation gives CASGGRGRSYEQYF.

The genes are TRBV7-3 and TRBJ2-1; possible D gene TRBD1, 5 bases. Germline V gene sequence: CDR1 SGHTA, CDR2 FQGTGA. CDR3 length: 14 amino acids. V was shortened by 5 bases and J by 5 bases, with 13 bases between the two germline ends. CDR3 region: CASSLTARDNEQFF. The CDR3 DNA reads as TGTGCCAGCAGCCTTACTGCCAGGGACAATGAGCAGTTCTTC.

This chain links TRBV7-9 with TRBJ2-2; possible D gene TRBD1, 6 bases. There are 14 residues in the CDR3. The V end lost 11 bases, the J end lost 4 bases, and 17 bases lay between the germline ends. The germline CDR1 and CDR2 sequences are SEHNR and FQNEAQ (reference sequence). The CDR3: CAWRGQTLTGELFF. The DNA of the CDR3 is TGTGCCTGGAGAGGACAGACCCTCACCGGGGAGCTGTTTTTT.

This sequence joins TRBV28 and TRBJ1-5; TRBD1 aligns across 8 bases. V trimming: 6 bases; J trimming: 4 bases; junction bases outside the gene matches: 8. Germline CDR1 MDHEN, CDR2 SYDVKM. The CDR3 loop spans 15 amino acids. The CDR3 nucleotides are TGTGCCAGCAGACGTACAGGGGGAGGAAATCAGCCCCAGCATTTT. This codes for CASRRTGGGNQPQHF.